This is a list of T cell receptor beta chains from one sample in a study of blood T cells in healthy people across ages. A single record per CDR3 protein comes from TCRdb applying MiXCR to the 5' RACE reads. The sample carries hundreds of thousands of distinct CDR3 sequences, 58% recorded once. The sample comprised blood. Every receptor here comes from a man between 60 and 70 years old in good health. CDR3s include the opening cysteine and the closing phenylalanine or tryptophan. Each record gives: J gene, V gene, clone size, D gene, CDR3 DNA, CDR3 protein. The D gene is left open where the match is weak. Size tells how often a clone was seen (once, few, many) or the class of an expanded clone, and some rows leave it out.

>TRBJ2-5|TRBV20-1|few|NA
TGCAGTGCTAACAGGGAAGAGACCCAGTACTTC
CSANREETQYF
>TRBJ1-2|TRBV28|NA|NA
TGTGCCAGCAGTTTAGTTGGGGGGGGCAGGAGTCCCTATGGCTACACCTTC
CASSLVGGGRSPYGYTF
>TRBJ2-7|TRBV6-5|NA|TRBD2
TGTGCCAGCAGCCCCGGGGGGGACCCCTACGAGCAGTACTTC
CASSPGGDPYEQYF
>TRBJ2-7|TRBV6-4|NA|NA
TGTGCCAGCAGCGACCGGGCGGAATGCGGCGACGAGCAGTACTTC
CASSDRAECGDEQYF
>TRBJ2-2|TRBV7-2|NA|NA
TGTGCCAGCAGCTTAGGGGCTACTACCGGGGAGCTGTTTTTT
CASSLGATTGELFF
>TRBJ1-3|TRBV12-3/TRBV12-4|few|NA
TGTGCCAGCAGTTTAGTTCGGGTACACACCATATATTTT
CASSLVRVHTIYF
>TRBJ2-7|TRBV9|many|TRBD1
TGTGCCAGCAGCGTAGGCAGGGACAGGGGCACCTACGAGCAGTACTTC
CASSVGRDRGTYEQYF
>TRBJ2-7|TRBV7-9|NA|TRBD2
TGTGCCAGCAGCTTAGGTTCGGCCGGGACTAGCTCGTACTTC
CASSLGSAGTSSYF
>TRBJ1-2|TRBV4-1|few|TRBD1
TGCGCCAGCAGCCAGACAGGGCTTAGCTATGGCTACACCTTC
CASSQTGLSYGYTF
>TRBJ2-7|TRBV20-1|few|TRBD2
TGCAGTGCTAGTTTAGCGGGTAGCCTACAGTACTTC
CSASLAGSLQYF
>TRBJ2-1|TRBV14|NA|TRBD2
TGTGCCAGCAGCCAGACAAGCGGGGGCAAGGAGTTCTTC
CASSQTSGGKEFF
>TRBJ2-1|TRBV12-3/TRBV12-4|few|NA
TGTGCCAGCAGCCCCAAGAGGGAGCAGTTCTTC
CASSPKREQFF
>TRBJ1-2|TRBV10-3|few|TRBD1
TGTGCCATCAGTGGGGACAGGTCTAACTATGGCTACACCTTC
CAISGDRSNYGYTF
>TRBJ2-1|TRBV18|NA|TRBD1
TGTGCCAGCTCCAAGACAGGGCAGTACAATGAGCAGTTCTTC
CASSKTGQYNEQFF
>TRBJ2-3|TRBV20-1|NA|NA
TGCAGTGCTGAGGACGCGACTATCGGAAATACGCAGTATTTT
CSAEDATIGNTQYF
>TRBJ2-2|TRBV4-2|NA|TRBD2
TGTGCCAGCAGCCCCACTTCGGCTAGCGGGGGGAACACCGGGGAGCTGTTTTTT
CASSPTSASGGNTGELFF
>TRBJ1-6|TRBV7-9|NA|NA
TGTGCCAGCAGCTTAGTTGACCTCGGATCACCCCTCCACTTT
CASSLVDLGSPLHF
>TRBJ1-2|TRBV28|NA|TRBD1
TGTGCCAGCAGTGTACCTGACAGGGCGGGTGGCTACACCTTC
CASSVPDRAGGYTF
>TRBJ1-2|TRBV21-1|NA|NA
TGTGCCAGCAGCCTACCACCCCCGGACCGGGATGGCTACACCTTC
CASSLPPPDRDGYTF
>TRBJ1-2|TRBV9|NA|NA
TGTGCCAGCAGCACCCGGGACGGAACTTATGGCTACACCTTC
CASSTRDGTYGYTF
>TRBJ2-7|TRBV9|NA|TRBD1
TGTGCCAGCAGCGCGGGGGACAGGGGAATCAATGAGCAGTACTTC
CASSAGDRGINEQYF
>TRBJ1-2|TRBV7-6|NA|NA
TGTGCCAGCAGCTTAGTTGGGGGAAGCTATGGCTACACCTTC
CASSLVGGSYGYTF
>TRBJ2-2|TRBV7-9|NA|NA
TGTGCCAGCAGCTTAGATCGGTCCGGGCCCGTGAACACCGGGGAGCTGTTTTTT
CASSLDRSGPVNTGELFF
>TRBJ2-5|TRBV28|many|NA
TGTGCCAGCATAGGGTATCAAGAGACCCAGTACTTC
CASIGYQETQYF
>TRBJ2-7|TRBV21-1|once|NA
TGTGCCAGCAATTGGGGACTTTACGAGCAGTACTTC
CASNWGLYEQYF
>TRBJ2-1|TRBV7-9|NA|NA
TGTGCCAGCGGGTATAGTGAGCAGTTCTTC
CASGYSEQFF
>TRBJ2-3|TRBV6-2/TRBV6-3|NA|NA
TGTGCCAGCAGTCCCAGCGTGAGCACAGATACGCAGTATTTT
CASSPSVSTDTQYF
>TRBJ2-5|TRBV29-1|many|TRBD1
TGCAGCGTTGAAGCACAGGGGGCGGGAGAGACCCAGTACTTC
CSVEAQGAGETQYF
>TRBJ1-5|TRBV6-5|NA|NA
TGTGCCAGCAGACCTGGACAGAATCATCAGCCCCAGCATTTT
CASRPGQNHQPQHF
>TRBJ1-2|TRBV4-1|NA|NA
TGCGCCAGCGGCCAAGGGCCTGGGGGTTATGGCTACACCTTC
CASGQGPGGYGYTF
>TRBJ1-1|TRBV5-1|few|TRBD1
TGCGCCAGCAGCTCCCGGACAGGGACGAACACTGAAGCTTTCTTT
CASSSRTGTNTEAFF
>TRBJ2-5|TRBV29-1|NA|NA
TGCAGCGTTGAGTATGGGGCAGCTCAAGAGACCCAGTACTTC
CSVEYGAAQETQYF
>TRBJ2-3|TRBV20-1|NA|TRBD2
TGCAGTGCTGGGGCTCTAGCGGGGGGCACAGATACGCAGTATTTT
CSAGALAGGTDTQYF
>TRBJ2-4|TRBV15|few|NA
TGTGCCACCAGCAGTGGGAGTTTCTCAAGCAAAAACATTCAGTACTTC
CATSSGSFSSKNIQYF
>TRBJ2-1|TRBV5-1|once|TRBD1
TGCGCCAGCAGCCCCGGGACAGGGGGCTCCTACAATGAGCAGTTCTTC
CASSPGTGGSYNEQFF
>TRBJ2-3|TRBV10-1|NA|NA
TGCGCCAGCAGTGAATTGAGGGTGTCTAGCACAGATACGCAGTATTTT
CASSELRVSSTDTQYF
>TRBJ2-7|TRBV28|NA|TRBD1
TGTGCCAGCAGTTTAGGGGACAGGGATGTCGGCGAGCAGTACTTC
CASSLGDRDVGEQYF
>TRBJ2-3|TRBV6-1|NA|NA
TGTGCCTCCCGGCTGAGAGTAAGCACAGATACGCAGTATTTT
CASRLRVSTDTQYF
>TRBJ2-5|TRBV6-2/TRBV6-3|NA|NA
TGTGCCAGCAGCCGACCCCGGGGCCGCCAAGAGACCCAGTACTTC
CASSRPRGRQETQYF
>TRBJ2-4|TRBV4-3|NA|NA
TGCGCCAGCAGCCAAGATCGGCACGCCAAAAACATTCAGTACTTC
CASSQDRHAKNIQYF